This entry lists 26 T cell receptor beta chains sequenced from one sample in a study of immune cell composition in non-small cell lung cancer. Assay used: immunoSEQ multiplex PCR; TCRdb lists only in-frame clones, some missing. The profile shows approximately 15,000 clones, over 75% of them singletons. The sample consisted of lung tumor tissue. Receptors were obtained from a human donor with non-small cell lung cancer.

V is TRBV30 and J is TRBJ1-6, with 7 bases matching TRBD1. The germline V gene has CDR1 GTSNPN and CDR2 SVGIG (reference sequence). The CDR3 length is 16 residues. V lost 3 bases, J lost 6 bases, and 11 bases stayed unmatched. CDR3 protein: CAWRGGPGGVNSPLHF. The CDR3 nucleotides read TGTGCCTGGAGAGGGGGGCCAGGGGGAGTTAATTCACCCCTCCACTTT.

This clone appeared a single time. The rearrangement joins TRBV7-6 to TRBJ1-2, with TRBD1 as a possible D gene (6 bases). V was pared by 5 bases and J by 0 bases, with 16 bases between. CDR1 is SGHVS and CDR2 is FNYEAQ in the germline V gene. The CDR3 is 16 residues long. This chain's CDR3 is CASSPGGGGANYGYTF. Here the CDR3 DNA reads TGTGCCAGCAGCCCAGGAGGAGGGGGGGCTAACTATGGCTACACCTTC. The full variable domain, with the rest looked up from reference TRBV7-6 and TRBJ1-2, is GAGVSQSPRYKVTKRGQDVALRCDPISGHVSLYWYRQALGQGPEFLTYFNYEAQQDKSGLPNDRFSAERPEGSISTLTIQRTEQRDSAMYRCASSPGGGGANYGYTFGSGTRLTVV.

A few counts support this clone. The chain uses TRBV6-5 and TRBJ2-5, with D possibly being TRBD2 (5 bases). The V end lost 8 bases, the J end lost 3 bases, and 13 bases lay between the germline ends. The CDR3 runs 13 residues. Germline-derived CDR1 and CDR2 are MNHEY and SVGAGI. CDR3 nucleotides: TGTGCCAGCGTCCGTGGGAGTGAAGAGACCCAGTACTTC. Its translation is CASVRGSEETQYF.

The table lists this clone with a count of one. V gene TRBV28 combines with J gene TRBJ2-1, with D uncertain. V lost 5 bases and J lost 6, with 17 bases in between. This CDR3 is 15 amino acids long. Per the germline V gene, CDR1 is MDHEN and CDR2 is SYDVKM. CDR3 loop: CASSPHEGRFNEQFF. Here the CDR3 DNA reads TGTGCCAGCAGTCCTCACGAAGGGCGTTTCAATGAGCAGTTCTTC.

This rearrangement joins TRBV7-2 to TRBJ2-7, with a weak D call TRBD2 (6 bases). CDR1 and CDR2 from the germline V gene are SGHTA and FQGNSA. The CDR3 runs to 17 residues. With 3 bases removed from V and 0 bases from J, the gap between germline ends came to 18 bases. CDR3 in amino acids: CASSFGPLGAGSYEQYF. The DNA of the CDR3 is TGTGCCAGCAGCTTTGGCCCACTAGGAGCGGGCTCCTACGAGCAGTACTTC.

The chain combines TRBV6-5 with TRBJ2-7, with TRBD2 matching 8 bases. V lost 6 bases to trimming and J lost 3 bases; unmatched junction nucleotides: 7. Germline CDR1 and CDR2: MNHEY and SVGAGI. CDR3 size: 14 residues. The CDR3 is CASRAREGSYEQYF. Here the CDR3 DNA reads TGTGCCAGCAGAGCCCGGGAGGGAAGCTACGAGCAGTACTTC.

This clone was seen a handful of times. V and J are TRBV5-1 and TRBJ2-5; 13 bases match TRBD2. CDR1 is SGHRS, CDR2 YFSETQ, per germline. The CDR3 sequence is 16 residues long. Unmatched junction bases numbered 6, after V lost 3 bases and J lost 4 bases. CDR3 sequence (DNA): TGCGCCAGCAGCTGGAGGACTAGCGGGAGTTCAGAGACCCAGTACTTC. Residues: CASSWRTSGSSETQYF.

J is TRBJ2-7 and V is TRBV9; 10 bases match TRBD2. J was trimmed by 2 bases and V by 2 bases; bases with no gene match: 7. The CDR3 contains 16 residues. CDR1 SGDLS and CDR2 YYNGEE come from the germline V gene. Here the CDR3 DNA reads TGTGCCAGCAGCGTGTTGGGGACTAGCGCTACCTACGAGCAGTACTTC. It is translated as CASSVLGTSATYEQYF.

The chain links TRBV7-2 to TRBJ2-3, with TRBD1 matching 7 bases. Per the germline V gene, CDR1 is SGHTA and CDR2 is FQGNSA. This CDR3 has 18 amino acids. V lost 5 bases and J lost 0; bases outside the gene matches: 14. CDR3 DNA: TGTGCCAGCAGCCACTGGACAGGACGCCCCCCTAGCACAGATACGCAGTATTTT. Protein: CASSHWTGRPPSTDTQYF. The full variable domain, completed using reference TRBV7-2 and TRBJ2-3, is GAGVSQSPSNKVTEKGKDVELRCDPISGHTALYWYRQSLGQGLEFLIYFQGNSAPDKSGLPSDRFSAERTGGSVSTLTIQRTQQEDSAVYLCASSHWTGRPPSTDTQYFGPGTRLTVL.

This clone was detected only once. This sample also contains other DNA sequences that code for the same CDR3. The chain uses TRBV6-4 and TRBJ2-7; 10 nucleotides line up with TRBD1. The germline V gene has CDR1 MRHNA and CDR2 SNTAGT. V shed 0 bases and J 7 bases; nucleotides not matched to a gene: 9. The CDR3 has 16 residues. CDR3: CASSDSRDRGGEEQYF. CDR3 coding DNA: TGTGCCAGCAGTGACTCCAGGGACAGGGGTGGTGAGGAGCAGTACTTC.

In its sample, this clone was seen a few times. The genes are TRBV15 and TRBJ1-2; maybe TRBD1 (6 bases). The germline V and J ends were trimmed by 2 bases and 4 bases, with 8 bases remaining between them. There are 13 residues in the CDR3. Per germline, CDR1 LNHNV and CDR2 YYDKDF (reference sequence). The CDR3 DNA sequence: TGTGCCACCAGCAGACGGGACACCTATGGCTACACCTTC. Residues: CATSRRDTYGYTF.

V is TRBV28 and J is TRBJ1-5; 10 bases are shared with TRBD1. Germline V gene lookup returns CDR1 MDHEN and CDR2 SYDVKM. With V trimmed by 3 bases and J by 7 bases, 6 bases remained unmatched. This CDR3 spans 15 amino acids. In DNA form, the CDR3 reads TGTGCCAGCAGTTTGGGACAGGGGTACCGCCAGCCCCAGCATTTT. Its translation is CASSLGQGYRQPQHF.

The V and J genes are TRBV14 and TRBJ1-2, with a tentative D call TRBD1 (5 bases). Trimming pared 2 bases from V and 14 bases from J, leaving 18 bases between. CDR3 length equals 13 residues. Germline loops: CDR1 SGHDN, CDR2 FVKESK. The CDR3 bases are TGTGCCAGCAGCCAAAATCAGGGTGAGAATGAAACCTTC. Translated: CASSQNQGENETF.

This clone was observed a handful of times. This rearrangement joins TRBV28 to TRBJ1-1, with a tentative D call TRBD1 (5 bases). Germline V gives CDR1 MDHEN, CDR2 SYDVKM. The CDR3 contains 13 residues. V lost 6 bases to trimming and J lost 5 bases, with 13 bases between them. CDR3 nucleotide sequence: TGTGCCAGCAGCCAAGACAGCGGGACTGAAGCTTTCTTT. Its protein is CASSQDSGTEAFF.

With respect to this clone: Sequence at one end of the junction differs from germline and may be a read error. The V call is TRBV11-3, the J call TRBJ2-5; 9 positions match TRBD2. Germline CDR1 SGHNT, CDR2 YENEEA. The CDR3 consists of 15 residues. CDR3 protein: CASSFGLAGQEAQYF. CDR3 nucleotide sequence: TGTGCCAGCAGCTTCGGTCTAGCGGGGCAAGAGGCCCAGTACTTC. The variable domain in full, with the rest retrieved from reference TRBV11-3 and TRBJ2-5, is EAGVVQSPRYKIIEKKQPVAFWCNPISGHNTLYWYLQNLGQGPELLIRYENEEAVDDSQLPKDRFSAERLKGVDSTLKIQPAELGDSAVYLCASSFGLAGQEAQYFGPGTRLLVL.

The rearrangement links TRBV19 to TRBJ2-1; 7 bases match TRBD2. V shed 5 bases, J shed 2 bases, and the junction held 9 bases outside the gene matches. This CDR3 has 16 amino acids. Germline CDR1 is LNHDA and CDR2 is SQIVND (reference sequence). This chain's CDR3 is CASSSIAGTTYNEQFF. The CDR3 DNA follows: TGTGCCAGTAGTTCTATAGCGGGCACTACCTACAATGAGCAGTTCTTC.

This clone was detected only once. The chain joins TRBV6-5 to TRBJ2-7, with 8 nucleotides matching TRBD1. CDR1 is MNHEY, CDR2 SVGAGI, per germline. J was trimmed by 2 bases and V by 6 bases; bases with no gene match: 3. This CDR3 is built from 13 residues. The CDR3 coding sequence is TGTGCCAGCAGCGGACAGGGCACCTACGAGCAGTACTTC. Protein: CASSGQGTYEQYF.

This clone showed up just once. The J gene is TRBJ1-6, the V gene TRBV6-6; 7 bases map to TRBD1. Germline loops: CDR1 MNHNY, CDR2 SVGAGI (reference sequence). The V gene end was trimmed by 4 bases and the J gene end by 9 bases; junction bases not matched to a gene: 6. The CDR3 consists of 14 residues. In DNA form, the CDR3 reads TGTGCCAGCAGTTCACAGGGGCTGAGTTCACCCCTCCACTTT. Its translation is CASSSQGLSSPLHF.

The chain carries TRBV6-6 and TRBJ1-5; D possibly corresponds to TRBD1 (5 bases). The length of the CDR3 is 14 residues. Germline values: CDR1 MNHNY, CDR2 SVGAGI (reference sequence). V gave up 7 bases and J gave up 6 bases, with 16 bases separating them. In DNA, the CDR3 is TGTGCCAGCATCCTGGGGGGGGAAGGTCAGCCCCAGCATTTT. Amino acid sequence: CASILGGEGQPQHF.

The gene calls are TRBV5-1 and TRBJ1-4; D is unclear. CDR1 is SGHRS and CDR2 is YFSETQ in the germline V gene. The CDR3 totals 15 residues. The V and J ends lost 2 bases and 0 bases respectively, with 8 bases between them. CDR3 sequence (DNA): TGCGCCAGCAGCTTCATGTGGCCAACTAATGAAAAACTGTTTTTT. Amino acid sequence: CASSFMWPTNEKLFF.

J is TRBJ2-6 and V is TRBV5-4; D is possibly TRBD2 (6 bases). V shed 6 bases and J shed 2 bases, with 18 bases lying between them. CDR1 SGHNT and CDR2 YYREEE come from the germline V gene (reference sequence). The CDR3 is 17 residues long. The CDR3: CASTLGGEGAGANVLTF. The CDR3 DNA follows: TGTGCCAGCACCCTGGGGGGAGAAGGAGCTGGGGCCAACGTCCTGACTTTC.

The rearrangement uses TRBV5-4 and TRBJ2-1, with a possible D match to TRBD2 (5 bases). The length of the CDR3 is 15 residues. Trimming removed 3 bases from V and 3 bases from J, with 13 bases in between. The germline V gene encodes CDR1 SGHNT and CDR2 YYREEE (reference sequence). This chain's CDR3 is CASSSLSGDYNEQFF. The CDR3 nucleotides read TGTGCCAGCAGCTCCTTATCCGGGGACTACAATGAGCAGTTCTTC.

J is TRBJ2-1 and V is TRBV19, with 8 bases identical to TRBD2. Germline V gene lookup returns CDR1 LNHDA and CDR2 SQIVND (reference sequence). V shed 5 bases and J 5 bases; nucleotides not matched to a gene: 11. The CDR3 is 16 amino acids. CDR3 coding DNA: TGTGCCAGTAGTGTACAAGCGGGAGTGAGCCACAATGAGCAGTTCTTC. It specifies CASSVQAGVSHNEQFF.

The chain couples TRBV6-4 to TRBJ2-2, with 8 bases lining up with TRBD1. CDR1 is MRHNA and CDR2 is SNTAGT in the germline V gene. CDR3 length: 14 amino acids. The V segment lost 4 bases and the J segment 6 bases; nucleotides outside the gene matches: 4. The CDR3 sequence: CASSATGGSGELFF. In nucleotides, the CDR3 is TGTGCCAGCAGTGCCACAGGGGGTTCCGGGGAGCTGTTTTTT.

This rearrangement joins TRBV15 to TRBJ2-4; D might be TRBD1 (5 bases). Per the germline V gene, CDR1 is LNHNV and CDR2 is YYDKDF (reference sequence). The V and J ends lost 4 bases and 6 bases respectively, with 7 bases between them. The CDR3 loop spans 12 amino acids. The CDR3 DNA sequence: TGTGCCACCAGCAAGACAGTAAACATTCAGTACTTC. It specifies CATSKTVNIQYF. Full variable domain (remainder filled in from reference TRBV15 and TRBJ2-4): DAMVIQNPRYQVTQFGKPVTLSCSQTLNHNVMYWYQQKSSQAPKLLFHYYDKDFNNEADTPDNFQSRRPNTSFCFLDIRSPGLGDTAMYLCATSKTVNIQYFGAGTRLSVL.

The J gene is TRBJ2-5, the V gene TRBV7-8; 9 bases align to TRBD2. Trimming removed 1 base from V and 7 bases from J; junction bases left unmatched: 7. Per the germline V gene, CDR1 is SGHVS and CDR2 is FQNEAQ. The CDR3 runs to 15 residues. Here the CDR3 DNA reads TGTGCCAGCAGCTTAGGCGGGAGGGGAACAGGGACCCAGTACTTC. Its translation: CASSLGGRGTGTQYF. The whole variable domain, remainder taken from reference TRBV7-8 and TRBJ2-5, is GAGVSQSPRYKVAKRGQDVALRCDPISGHVSLFWYQQALGQGPEFLTYFQNEAQLDKSGLPSDRFFAERPEGSVSTLKIQRTQQEDSAVYLCASSLGGRGTGTQYFGPGTRLLVL.